A single sample is the source of the 16 T cell receptor beta chains below, sequenced in a study of response to subunit inactivated influenza vaccine. MiXCR, run by TCRdb on the RT-PCR reads, gives a single entry per CDR3 protein. In the table there are about half a million distinct CDR3 sequences, around 25% of which are singletons. Sequencing used CD4+ T cells sorted from PBMCs, obtained roughly 5 days after vaccination. The receptor source for this set is a man aged 50 to 60 who received an inactivated influenza vaccine.

This clonotype has a handful of counts. The V call is TRBV11-2, the J call TRBJ2-5, with 14 positions matching TRBD2. Germline V lookup: CDR1 SGHAT, CDR2 FQNNGV. CDR3 length: 18 residues. V dropped 1 base and J dropped 4; count of bases not matched to a gene: 8. CDR3 protein: CASSLVGLAGALGETQYF. CDR3 DNA: TGTGCCAGCAGCTTAGTGGGACTAGCGGGGGCACTAGGAGAGACCCAGTACTTC.

V and J are TRBV6-5 and TRBJ1-1; tentative D call: TRBD1 (5 bases). CDR3 length equals 16 residues. Trimming removed 2 bases at V and 3 bases at J, with 16 bases between. CDR1 is MNHEY and CDR2 is SVGAGI in the germline V gene. The CDR3 DNA reads as TGTGCCAGCAGTTACGGGGCAGGTCTGAGGCACACTGAAGCTTTCTTT. Translated: CASSYGAGLRHTEAFF.

The chain links TRBV20-1 to TRBJ2-7; 8 bases agree with TRBD2. V dropped 6 bases and J dropped 2; count of bases not matched to a gene: 15. CDR1 and CDR2 (germline): DFQATT, SNEGSKA (reference sequence). The CDR3 is made up of 16 amino acids. DNA of the CDR3: TGCAGTGCACGGAACCTAGCGGGCCTTTTCACCTACGAGCAGTACTTC. Its protein is CSARNLAGLFTYEQYF.

The V gene is TRBV5-1, the J gene TRBJ2-3, with a possible D match to TRBD1 (6 bases). Germline V CDR1 and CDR2: SGHRS, YFSETQ. The CDR3 length is 16 residues. V was clipped by 5 bases and J by 2 bases, with 18 bases between them. CDR3 sequence: CASRIHDRRLTDTQYF. In nucleotides, the CDR3 is TGCGCCAGCAGGATCCATGACAGGCGACTCACAGATACGCAGTATTTT.

V is TRBV20-1 and J is TRBJ1-5; unclear D gene. This CDR3 has 16 amino acids. The germline CDR1 and CDR2 sequences are DFQATT and SNEGSKA (reference sequence). Deletions cut 0 bases from V and 0 bases from J, with 12 bases between. The CDR3 loop reads CSARDPLFNSNQPQHF. CDR3 in DNA: TGCAGTGCTAGAGATCCGCTTTTCAATAGCAATCAGCCCCAGCATTTT.

This clonotype has more than one count but fewer than ten. The V gene is TRBV7-9, the J gene TRBJ1-5; D is unclear. Trimming stripped 5 bases from V and 0 bases from J, with 11 bases between. The CDR3 contains 15 residues. The germline CDR1 and CDR2 sequences are SEHNR and FQNEAQ (reference sequence). The CDR3 spells CASSLPGDSNQPQHF. DNA for the CDR3: TGTGCCAGCAGCCTACCCGGGGATAGCAATCAGCCCCAGCATTTT. The variable domain in full, with the rest retrieved from reference TRBV7-9 and TRBJ1-5, is DTGVSQNPRHKITKRGQNVTFRCDPISEHNRLYWYRQTLGQGPEFLTYFQNEAQLEKSRLLSDRFSAERPKGSFSTLEIQRTEQGDSAMYLCASSLPGDSNQPQHFGDGTRLSIL.

This clonotype was observed a few times. The J gene is TRBJ2-2, the V gene TRBV7-2, with TRBD2 matching 8 bases. The junction had 13 bases not matched to a gene; V was cut back by 3 bases and J by 1 base. The CDR3 spans 19 residues. Germline V lookup: CDR1 SGHTA, CDR2 FQGNSA. The CDR3 sequence is CASSFSFGGALRNTGELFF. The DNA for the CDR3 is TGTGCCAGCAGCTTCAGCTTCGGGGGGGCCCTCCGGAACACCGGGGAGCTGTTTTTT.

This clonotype was found a few times. This chain uses TRBV10-3 with TRBJ2-3, with D possibly matching TRBD2 (6 bases). The CDR3 runs 13 residues. Germline V gene data show CDR1 as ENHRY and CDR2 as SYGVKD. V was shortened by 8 bases and J by 5 bases, with 14 bases between the two germline ends. CDR3 DNA: TGTGCCATCTCACGGCTCGGGGGAGATACGCAGTATTTT. It encodes CAISRLGGDTQYF.

The rearrangement links TRBV9 to TRBJ2-3; a weak D match, TRBD1 (5 bases). The CDR3 runs 16 residues. Germline CDR1 reads SGDLS; CDR2 reads YYNGEE. The V and J ends lost 0 bases and 1 base respectively, with 12 bases between them. This CDR3 reads CASSVDSGRGTDTQYF. In nucleotides, the CDR3 is TGTGCCAGCAGCGTAGATTCGGGCAGGGGCACAGATACGCAGTATTTT.

The J gene is TRBJ1-2, the V gene TRBV20-1; 7 bases align to TRBD1. The CDR3 runs to 14 residues. Germline assignment: CDR1 DFQATT and CDR2 SNEGSKA (reference sequence). CDR3 loop: CRATPGQLTPGYTF. CDR3 DNA: TGCAGGGCCACACCGGGACAGTTAACTCCGGGCTACACCTTC.

The chain is built from TRBV11-2 and TRBJ1-1; the match to TRBD1 covers 7 bases. Looked up from germline, CDR1 is SGHAT and CDR2 is FQNNGV. The CDR3 runs 15 residues. The ends lost 2 bases at V and 2 bases at J; junction bases unmatched: 5. The CDR3 spells CASSLKQGLNTEAFF. The CDR3 nucleotides read TGTGCCAGCAGCTTAAAACAGGGGTTAAACACTGAAGCTTTCTTT.

The V and J genes are TRBV7-3 and TRBJ2-7; 9 bases match TRBD2. J was trimmed by 6 bases and V by 1 base; bases with no gene match: 25. Per germline, CDR1 SGHTA and CDR2 FQGTGA. The CDR3 extends over 21 amino acids. The DNA for the CDR3 is TGTGCCAGCAGCTTAAACCCCGGTAAGGGGACGGCTAGCGGGGTCCTTTCCGAGCAGTACTTC. Protein product: CASSLNPGKGTASGVLSEQYF.

The V gene is TRBV6-2 or TRBV6-3, the J gene TRBJ2-5; 8 bases line up with TRBD2. J lost 9 bases, V lost 6 bases, and 15 bases had no gene match. The CDR3 consists of 15 residues. CDR1 MNHEY and CDR2 SVGEGT come from the germline V gene. CDR3 coding DNA: TGTGCCAGCAGACTCACTAGCGGCGAGCGATTGGCCCAGTACTTC. It codes for CASRLTSGERLAQYF.

J is TRBJ2-7 and V is TRBV7-2, with D unresolved. Trimming took off 5 bases at V and 13 bases at J, with 15 bases between the two ends. Per germline, CDR1 SGHTA and CDR2 FQGNSA. The CDR3 loop spans 11 amino acids. The CDR3 DNA follows: TGTGCCAGCAGCCCCGGATTCGAGTATTACTTC. This codes for CASSPGFEYYF.

V and J are TRBV12-3 or TRBV12-4 and TRBJ2-5, with 9 bases that match TRBD1. The CDR3 has 16 residues. The junction had 11 bases not matched to a gene; V was cut back by 5 bases and J by 4 bases. The CDR3 loop is CASSPYPGTGRETQYF. Here the CDR3 DNA reads TGTGCCAGCAGTCCTTATCCCGGGACAGGGAGAGAGACCCAGTACTTC.

The rearrangement links TRBV29-1 to TRBJ2-2, with D perhaps assigned TRBD1 or TRBD2 (5 bases each). CDR1 is SQVTM and CDR2 is ANQGSEA in the germline V gene. The CDR3 has 13 residues. The V end lost 4 bases, the J end lost 7 bases, and 13 bases lay between the germline ends. The CDR3 DNA is TGCAGCGTTGCCGGGACGGGGATCGGGGAGCTGTTTTTT. This gives the protein CSVAGTGIGELFF.